The source of this T cell receptor beta chain is a study of T cells in women clearing cervical HPV infection. General study findings and limits: Cases carried less TRBV6-7 than controls: roughly 0.11% versus 0.16%.

Worth noting for this clone: The antigen is not known. Coverage ceases 3 residues before the CDR3 finishes, and the germline J gene fills in the end.

immunoSEQ multiplex PCR used an average of 1200 ng genomic DNA. Data came from immunoSEQ multiplex PCR; TCRdb stores just in-frame clones and leaves some out. This sample lists some 14,000 clones; its ten largest clones have about 20%. Cervical HPV DNA detected by MY09/MY11 PCR, typed by dot-blot. The CDR3 is made up of 15 amino acids. CDR1 is SEHNR, CDR2 FQNEAQ, per germline (reference sequence). The chain employs TRBV7-9 and TRBJ1-2; D gene unclear. The sequencing input was blood buffy coat. The sequence came from a woman aged 18 to 75 with a cervical HPV16 infection that either progressed to CIN3+ or cleared (not recorded which). The CDR3 reads CASSTIWNSTDTYTF. The covered CDR3 bases are TGTGCCAGCAGCACCATTTGGAACAGCACAGATACC.